The TCR beta chain under discussion was sequenced for a study of shared clonotypes between healthy human individuals. In the original processing: Owing to the provision of junction-only sequences devoid of quality scores by immunoSEQ, filtering differed. Profiling relied on immunoSEQ multiplex PCR, and the TCRdb table lists in-frame clones only, not all of them. V and J calls and clone size are given by that table; D and trimming were obtained from the DNA. The profile shows roughly 2.5 million clones, over 85% of them singletons. The CDR3 is 15 amino acids. Germline V gene sequence: CDR1 MNHEY, CDR2 SVGAGI. V lost 5 bases and J 0 bases, leaving 11 bases between the germline ends.

The chain joins TRBV6-5 to TRBJ1-3; maybe TRBD1 (5 bases). This TCR was recovered from a man younger than 30 in good health. Sequences were obtained from naive CD4+ T cells sorted from blood. Sample subset: CD45RA+ positively selected. CDR3 region: CASSQRGPSGNTIYF. CDR3 DNA: TGTGCCAGCAGTCAGAGGGGACCCTCTGGAAACACCATATATTTT.